The present TCR beta chain was sequenced within a study of technical replicates of blood from several donors. Measured with immunoSEQ multiplex PCR; TCRdb has only the in-frame clones, and not every one. Among tens of thousands of clones, 90% to 95% were seen once, and the ten largest hold about 0.36%. The CDR3 is 15 residues long. CDR1 is SNHLY, CDR2 FYNNEI, per germline. The V gene end was trimmed by 6 bases and the J gene end by 1 base; junction bases not matched to a gene: 7. The source is a human donor in good health. Some clones in this sample may be carry-over from other donors' samples. The specimen sequenced was T cells isolated from PBMCs. The chain uses TRBV2 and TRBJ2-7; TRBD1 agrees at 9 bases. CDR3 sequence reads: CASRAGTGPSYEQYF. CDR3 DNA: TGTGCCAGCAGAGCCGGGACAGGGCCATCCTACGAGCAGTACTTC.